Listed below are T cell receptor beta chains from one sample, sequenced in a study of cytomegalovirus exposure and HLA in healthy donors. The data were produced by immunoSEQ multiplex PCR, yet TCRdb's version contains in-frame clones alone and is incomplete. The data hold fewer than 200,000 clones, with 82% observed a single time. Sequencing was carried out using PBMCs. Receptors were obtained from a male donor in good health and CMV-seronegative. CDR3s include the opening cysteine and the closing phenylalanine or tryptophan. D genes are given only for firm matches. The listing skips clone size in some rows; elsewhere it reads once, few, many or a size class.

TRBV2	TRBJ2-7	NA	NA	CASSDEVLNPNF	TGTGCCAGCAGTGATGAGGTTCTGAACCCCAACTTC
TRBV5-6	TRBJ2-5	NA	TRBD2	CASSSARGGETQYF	TGTGCCAGCAGCTCGGCCCGGGGGGGAGAGACCCAGTACTTC
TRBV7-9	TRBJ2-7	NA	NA	CASSLNVDIYEQYF	TGTGCCAGCAGCTTAAACGTGGACATCTACGAGCAGTACTTC
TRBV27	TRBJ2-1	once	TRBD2	CASSIETSGSWYEQFF	TGTGCCAGCAGTATAGAGACTAGCGGGAGTTGGTATGAGCAGTTCTTC
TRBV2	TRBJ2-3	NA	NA	CARVGQARTDTQYF	TGTGCCAGGGTTGGGCAGGCCCGCACAGATACGCAGTATTTT
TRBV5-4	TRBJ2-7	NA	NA	CASSFEASDEQYF	TGTGCCAGCAGCTTTGAGGCATCCGACGAGCAGTACTTC
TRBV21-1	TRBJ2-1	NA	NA	CASSKQFSWGQVLSFYGEQFF	TGTGCCAGCAGCAAACAATTCAGCTGGGGACAGGTATTATCTTTTTACGGTGAGCAGTTCTTC
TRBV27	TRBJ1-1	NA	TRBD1	CASRGQALDSPEAFF	TGTGCCAGCAGGGGACAGGCACTAGATTCGCCTGAAGCTTTCTTT
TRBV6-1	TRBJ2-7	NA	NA	CASSEGGGRSQYF	TGTGCCAGCAGTGAAGGGGGCGGTCGTTCGCAGTACTTC
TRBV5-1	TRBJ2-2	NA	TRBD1	CASSLETGGVSGELFF	TGCGCCAGCAGCTTGGAAACAGGGGGCGTTTCCGGGGAGCTGTTTTTT
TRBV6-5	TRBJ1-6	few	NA	CASTPGISYNSPLHF	TGTGCCAGCACCCCAGGGATCTCCTATAATTCACCCCTCCACTTT
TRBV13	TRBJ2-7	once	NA	CASSSYVDSSYEQYF	TGTGCCAGCAGCTCCTATGTAGACAGCTCCTACGAGCAGTACTTC
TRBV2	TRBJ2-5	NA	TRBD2	CASDIAGVRETQYF	TGTGCCAGCGATATCGCGGGAGTTAGGGAGACCCAGTACTTC
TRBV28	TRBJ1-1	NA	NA	CASSLSRVEAFF	TGTGCCAGCAGTTTATCCAGGGTGGAAGCTTTCTTT
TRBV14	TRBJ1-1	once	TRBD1	CASSPRQGGVTEAFF	TGTGCCAGCAGCCCCCGACAGGGAGGTGTCACTGAAGCTTTCTTT
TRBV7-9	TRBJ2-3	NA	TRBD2	CASSLLAGGTDTQYF	TGTGCCAGCAGCCTACTAGCGGGGGGCACAGATACGCAGTATTTT
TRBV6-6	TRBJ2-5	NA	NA	CASSPPPVVKETQYF	TGTGCCAGCAGTCCTCCACCGGTCGTGAAGGAGACCCAGTACTTC
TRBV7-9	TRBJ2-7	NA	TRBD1	CSSSSTGFEQYF	TGTTCCAGCAGCTCGACAGGGTTCGAGCAGTACTTC
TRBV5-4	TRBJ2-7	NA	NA	CASSSTPTGQGVSGEQYF	TGTGCCAGCAGCTCGACCCCGACCGGACAAGGTGTTTCAGGAGAGCAGTACTTC
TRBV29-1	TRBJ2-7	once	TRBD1	CSVTGEVYEQYF	TGCAGCGTGACAGGGGAAGTCTACGAGCAGTACTTC
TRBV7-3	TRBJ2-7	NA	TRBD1	CASSSTGTGWDEQYF	TGTGCCAGCAGCTCCACTGGGACAGGGTGGGACGAGCAGTACTTC
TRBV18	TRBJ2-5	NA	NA	CASSRGFEETQYF	TGTGCCAGCTCGAGGGGGTTTGAAGAGACCCAGTACTTC
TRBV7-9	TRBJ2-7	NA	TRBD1	CASSPSRDRTYEQYF	TGTGCCAGCAGCCCCTCCCGGGACAGAACCTACGAGCAGTACTTC
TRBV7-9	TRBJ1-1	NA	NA	CASSLVGGNTEAFF	TGTGCCAGCAGCTTAGTCGGAGGGAACACTGAAGCTTTCTTT
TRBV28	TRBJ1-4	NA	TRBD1	CASSPGQGREKLFF	TGTGCCAGCAGTCCGGGACAGGGGAGGGAAAAACTGTTTTTT
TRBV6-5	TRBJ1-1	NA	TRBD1	CASRLDRGNTEAFF	TGTGCCAGCAGACTGGACAGGGGGAACACTGAAGCTTTCTTT
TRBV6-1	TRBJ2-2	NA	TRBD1	CASRITGGGELFF	TGTGCCAGCAGAATTACAGGGGGCGGGGAGCTGTTTTTT
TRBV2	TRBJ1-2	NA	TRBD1	CASSGTGKVGYGYTF	TGTGCCAGCAGTGGGACAGGGAAGGTGGGCTATGGCTACACCTTC
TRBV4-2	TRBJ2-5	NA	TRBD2	CASSQISTSEAGGQYF	TGTGCCAGCAGCCAAATTTCGACTAGCGAGGCTGGGGGGCAGTACTTC
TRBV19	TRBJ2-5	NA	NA	CASSIGSGQGPETQYF	TGTGCCAGTAGTATTGGTTCGGGACAAGGGCCCGAGACCCAGTACTTC
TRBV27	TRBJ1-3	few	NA	CASSLIGPRSGNTIYF	TGTGCCAGCAGTTTAATTGGGCCCCGCTCTGGAAACACCATATATTTT
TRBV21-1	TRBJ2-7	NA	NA	CASTGIKRGAVSYEQYF	TGTGCCAGCACGGGAATTAAGCGGGGGGCCGTCTCCTACGAGCAGTACTTC
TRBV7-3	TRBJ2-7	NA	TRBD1	CASSSTGTGWDEQYF	TGTGCCAGCAGCTCCACTGGGACAGGGTGGGACGAGCAGTACTTC
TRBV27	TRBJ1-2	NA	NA	CASSHGGMYGYTF	TGTGCCAGCAGCCATGGGGGGATGTATGGCTACACCTTC
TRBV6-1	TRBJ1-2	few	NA	CASSESEVGYTF	TGTGCCAGCAGTGAGTCAGAGGTGGGCTACACCTTC
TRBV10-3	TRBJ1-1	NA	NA	CAISESETGEAFF	TGTGCCATCAGTGAGTCCGAGACAGGTGAAGCTTTCTTT
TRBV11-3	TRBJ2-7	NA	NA	CASSLDPGTEQYF	TGTGCCAGCAGCTTAGACCCCGGGACAGAGCAGTACTTC
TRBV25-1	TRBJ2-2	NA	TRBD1	CASSELGQLANTGELFF	TGTGCCAGCAGTGAATTGGGACAGCTCGCGAACACCGGGGAGCTGTTTTTT
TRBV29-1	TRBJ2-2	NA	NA	CSCPGNTGELFF	TGCAGCTGTCCAGGGAACACCGGGGAGCTGTTTTTT
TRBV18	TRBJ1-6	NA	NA	CASSPLADYNSPLHF	TGTGCCAGCTCACCATTGGCTGATTATAATTCACCCCTCCACTTT
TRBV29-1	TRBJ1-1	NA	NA	CSVERGTRGTEAFF	TGCAGCGTTGAACGGGGGACCCGTGGCACTGAAGCTTTCTTT
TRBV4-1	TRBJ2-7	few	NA	CASSPGDNEQYF	TGCGCCAGCAGCCCAGGGGACAACGAGCAGTACTTC
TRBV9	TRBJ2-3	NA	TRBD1	CASSGRTGISTDTQYF	TGTGCCAGCAGCGGGAGGACAGGTATTAGCACAGATACGCAGTATTTT
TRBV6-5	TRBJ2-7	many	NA	CASSYGTNSYEQYF	TGTGCCAGCAGTTACGGGACAAACTCCTACGAGCAGTACTTC
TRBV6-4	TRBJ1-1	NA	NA	CASLINRGAFF	TGTGCCAGCCTTATTAACCGGGGAGCTTTCTTT
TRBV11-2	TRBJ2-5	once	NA	CASSYLHSGETQYF	TGTGCCAGCAGCTACCTCCATAGTGGAGAGACCCAGTACTTC
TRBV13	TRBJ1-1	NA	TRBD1	CASSQDRGKAFF	TGTGCCAGCAGCCAGGACAGGGGAAAAGCTTTCTTT
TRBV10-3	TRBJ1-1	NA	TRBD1	CAISESIGTGGSKEAFF	TGTGCCATCAGTGAGTCGATAGGCACAGGGGGGAGTAAGGAAGCTTTCTTT
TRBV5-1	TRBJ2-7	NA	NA	CASSLAVSYEQYF	TGCGCCAGCAGCTTGGCCGTGAGTTACGAGCAGTACTTC
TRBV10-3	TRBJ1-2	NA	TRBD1	CAISGTGGYGYTF	TGTGCCATCAGTGGGACAGGGGGATATGGCTACACCTTC
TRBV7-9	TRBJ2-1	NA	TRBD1	CASSLARDRPQFF	TGTGCCAGCAGCTTAGCTCGGGACAGGCCTCAGTTCTTC
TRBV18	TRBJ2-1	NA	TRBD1	CASSRQGALNEQFF	TGTGCCAGCTCACGACAGGGGGCTCTAAATGAGCAGTTCTTC
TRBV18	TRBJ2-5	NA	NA	CASSPPTTRETQYF	TGTGCCAGCTCACCACCGACGACAAGAGAGACCCAGTACTTC
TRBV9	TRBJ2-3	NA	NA	CASSVAAGRSTDTQYF	TGTGCCAGCAGCGTAGCGGCGGGGAGATCCACAGATACGCAGTATTTT
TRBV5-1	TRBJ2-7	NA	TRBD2	CASSLPTSGSGEQYF	TGCGCCAGCAGCTTACCGACTAGCGGGAGTGGAGAGCAGTACTTC
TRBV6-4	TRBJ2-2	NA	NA	CASRAGHNTGELFF	TGTGCCAGCAGAGCGGGACACAACACCGGGGAGCTGTTTTTT
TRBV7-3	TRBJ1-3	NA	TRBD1	CASSLTGQRTDSGNTIYF	TGTGCCAGCAGCTTAACGGGACAGAGAACCGACTCTGGAAACACCATATATTTT
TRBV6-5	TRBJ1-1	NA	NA	CASSYSGGNTEAFF	TGTGCCAGCAGTTACTCGGGGGGGAACACTGAAGCTTTCTTT
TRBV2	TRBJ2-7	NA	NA	CATGLLSSYEQYF	TGTGCAACAGGGCTCCTAAGCTCCTACGAGCAGTACTTC